A single sample is the source of the 29 T cell receptor beta chains below, sequenced in a study of CD8 T cells in Susac syndrome. An input of roughly 0.45 to 1 ug of RNA was subjected to reverse transcription using random hexamers. MiXCR, applied by TCRdb to the immunoSEQ multiplex PCR reads, yields one record per CDR3 protein. There are 200,000 to 300,000 distinct CDR3 sequences in the sample; less than 96% occur only once, and approximately 0.094% lies in the top ten. The sample was CD4+ T cells from PBMCs. These receptors all stem from a human donor with Susac syndrome.

V gene TRBV4-1 combines with J gene TRBJ2-3, with 10 bases aligning to TRBD2. The CDR3 covers 17 residues. J lost 7 bases, V lost 4 bases, and 14 bases had no gene match. Germline CDR1 reads MGHRA; CDR2 reads YSYEKL. The CDR3 DNA sequence: TGCGCCAGCAGCCGAATACCTCTAGCGGGAGCCCAGAATACGCAGTATTTT. This gives the protein CASSRIPLAGAQNTQYF.

The chain joins TRBV7-9 to TRBJ2-1; D unclear. Germline-derived CDR1 and CDR2 are SEHNR and FQNEAQ (reference sequence). The CDR3 length is 12 residues. The V end was cut by 3 bases, the J end by 5 bases, with 5 bases between. CDR3 amino acids: CASSFGDNEQFF. The CDR3 DNA reads TGTGCCAGCAGCTTCGGAGACAATGAGCAGTTCTTC. Drawing the rest from reference TRBV7-9 and TRBJ2-1, the complete variable domain is DTGVSQNPRHKITKRGQNVTFRCDPISEHNRLYWYRQTLGQGPEFLTYFQNEAQLEKSRLLSDRFSAERPKGSFSTLEIQRTEQGDSAMYLCASSFGDNEQFFGPGTRLTVL.

The V and J genes are TRBV30 and TRBJ2-1, with 12 bases matching TRBD2. Germline CDR1 reads GTSNPN; CDR2 reads SVGIG (reference sequence). J was trimmed by 7 bases and V by 7 bases; bases with no gene match: 5. This CDR3 spans 13 amino acids. The CDR3 DNA reads TGTGCCTCAGAGACTAGCGGGAGAAATGAGCAGTTCTTC. Translating it yields CASETSGRNEQFF.

This chain links TRBV7-2 with TRBJ2-5; D gene ambiguous. Trimming removed 5 bases at V and 1 base at J, with 11 bases between. Looked up from germline, CDR1 is SGHTA and CDR2 is FQGNSA. The CDR3 sequence is 14 residues long. DNA of the CDR3: TGTGCCAGCAGCCCTCGCGGAGCCCAAGAGACCCAGTACTTC. It encodes CASSPRGAQETQYF.

The V and J genes are TRBV12-3 or TRBV12-4 and TRBJ2-7; maybe TRBD1 (6 bases). Trimming cost V 4 bases and J 5 bases, with 9 bases left between them. This CDR3 comprises 12 residues. The CDR3 region is CASSYTGNEQYF. Written as DNA, the CDR3 is TGTGCCAGCAGTTATACAGGGAACGAGCAGTACTTC.

The J gene is TRBJ1-5, the V gene TRBV7-9; D perhaps matches TRBD1 (5 bases). The germline V gene has CDR1 SEHNR and CDR2 FQNEAQ (reference sequence). Trimming cost V 5 bases and J 0 bases, with 14 bases left between them. The CDR3 is 16 amino acids. The CDR3 nucleotides are TGTGCCAGCAGCGCAACACAGGTATATAGCAATCAGCCCCAGCATTTT. It encodes CASSATQVYSNQPQHF.

The V gene is TRBV29-1, the J gene TRBJ2-5, with D uncertain. Between the trimmed V and J ends, which lost 5 bases and 5 bases, there was a span of 24 bases. Germline V gene data show CDR1 as SQVTM and CDR2 as ANQGSEA. The CDR3 is 16 residues long. The CDR3 protein is CSVLPPGQFVRETQYF. The CDR3 coding sequence is TGCAGCGTTCTTCCCCCCGGGCAGTTCGTAAGGGAGACCCAGTACTTC.

In this sample, this clonotype turned up once. The gene calls are TRBV27 and TRBJ1-1; D remains unclear. Deletions cut 2 bases from V and 1 base from J, with 8 bases between. This CDR3 has 14 residues. Germline CDR1 MNHEY, CDR2 SMNVEV (reference sequence). DNA for the CDR3: TGTGCCAGCAGTTTACATGGCCCGAACACTGAAGCTTTCTTT. Translation: CASSLHGPNTEAFF.

The chain carries TRBV30 and TRBJ1-5; 8 positions agree with TRBD1. The CDR3 covers 14 residues. J was trimmed by 6 bases and V by 0 bases; bases with no gene match: 4. Germline CDR1 GTSNPN, CDR2 SVGIG (reference sequence). As DNA, the CDR3 is TGTGCCTGGAGTGTGACAGGGGCCCGTCAGCCCCAGCATTTT. It specifies CAWSVTGARQPQHF.

The chain has TRBV4-1 and TRBJ2-1, with 7 nucleotides matching TRBD2. The CDR3 extends over 15 amino acids. Germline assignment: CDR1 MGHRA and CDR2 YSYEKL. V gave up 7 bases and J gave up 8 bases; unmatched junction bases: 14. The CDR3 coding sequence is TGCGCCAGCACCACTAGCGCCCTTTCTTTGGATGAGCAGTTCTTC. This translates into CASTTSALSLDEQFF.

The rearrangement joins TRBV20-1 to TRBJ1-4; D is uncertain. Germline CDR1 is DFQATT and CDR2 is SNEGSKA (reference sequence). The length of the CDR3 is 14 residues. Trimming left V 4 bases short and J 5 bases short, with 14 bases between. The CDR3 reads CSAMAGPLNEKLFF. The CDR3 nucleotides read TGCAGTGCTATGGCCGGGCCGCTAAATGAAAAACTGTTTTTT.

The V gene is TRBV18, the J gene TRBJ1-5; TRBD1 might be the D (5 bases). The CDR3 loop spans 13 amino acids. V lost 3 bases and J 11 bases, leaving 14 bases between the germline ends. Germline-derived CDR1 and CDR2 are KGHSH and LQKENI. In DNA form, the CDR3 reads TGTGCCAGCTCACCTCAAACGGGGGAGACCCAGCATTTT. Its protein is CASSPQTGETQHF.

The chain employs TRBV27 and TRBJ2-3; D gene uncertain. The V and J ends lost 6 bases and 1 base respectively, with 8 bases between them. Per germline, CDR1 MNHEY and CDR2 SMNVEV (reference sequence). The CDR3 is 13 amino acids. The CDR3 loop reads CASSLRRTDTQYF. In DNA, the CDR3 is TGTGCCAGCAGCTTGAGACGCACAGATACGCAGTATTTT.

This clonotype was seen once. The chain links TRBV9 to TRBJ2-7; a possible D gene is TRBD1 (7 bases). This CDR3 comprises 15 residues. Trimming pared 0 bases from V and 1 base from J, leaving 11 bases between. Germline V gene sequence: CDR1 SGDLS, CDR2 YYNGEE. The CDR3 here is CASSVGGDSSYEQYF. The CDR3, as DNA: TGTGCCAGCAGCGTAGGGGGGGACAGTTCCTACGAGCAGTACTTC.

This chain links TRBV29-1 with TRBJ2-3; D uncertain. Germline V gene sequence: CDR1 SQVTM, CDR2 ANQGSEA. This CDR3 has 15 amino acids. The ends were cut back, 3 bases at V and 2 bases at J, with 15 bases in the middle. The CDR3, as DNA: TGCAGCGTTGACGACACCAGGACGGTCACAGATACGCAGTATTTT. Encoded protein: CSVDDTRTVTDTQYF.

The chain links TRBV20-1 to TRBJ2-1; TRBD2 matches at 9 bases. The trim removed 5 bases at V and 3 bases at J, leaving 11 bases unmatched. This CDR3 region has 16 residues. The germline gives CDR1 DFQATT, CDR2 SNEGSKA (reference sequence). CDR3 loop: CSAPSPTSGYYNEQFF. CDR3 nucleotide sequence: TGCAGTGCTCCGAGCCCGACTAGCGGATACTACAATGAGCAGTTCTTC.

This chain uses TRBV29-1 with TRBJ2-7; the D gene is possibly TRBD1 (6 bases). The V gene's germline CDR1 is SQVTM and CDR2 ANQGSEA. V lost 3 bases to trimming and J lost 3 bases, with 9 bases between them. The CDR3 has 12 amino acids. CDR3 region: CSVDEQGYEQYF. CDR3 bases: TGCAGCGTTGACGAACAGGGCTACGAGCAGTACTTC.

This chain links TRBV4-1 with TRBJ1-3; D is ambiguous. V was trimmed by 0 bases and J by 4 bases, leaving 13 bases between them. This CDR3 is built from 16 residues. Germline-derived CDR1 and CDR2 are MGHRA and YSYEKL. CDR3 nucleotides: TGCGCCAGCAGCCAAGATCGTTTCCCGGGGGGAAACACCATATATTTT. As protein: CASSQDRFPGGNTIYF.

The chain recombines TRBV20-1 with TRBJ2-1; 9 nucleotides match TRBD1. J was trimmed by 9 bases and V by 6 bases; bases with no gene match: 15. From germline, CDR1 is DFQATT and CDR2 SNEGSKA (reference sequence). The CDR3 is made up of 15 amino acids. CDR3 residues: CSAEVEGTGNGEQFF. The CDR3 bases are TGCAGTGCAGAGGTGGAGGGGACAGGGAATGGTGAGCAGTTCTTC.

The chain links TRBV30 to TRBJ1-2; D perhaps matches TRBD1 (5 bases). The ends were cut back, 0 bases at V and 8 bases at J, with 13 bases in the middle. Per germline, CDR1 GTSNPN and CDR2 SVGIG (reference sequence). The CDR3 is made up of 13 amino acids. The CDR3 spells CAWSVIQTEGYTF. In nucleotides, the CDR3 is TGTGCCTGGAGTGTAATCCAGACAGAAGGCTACACCTTC.

Remarks on this clonotype: The junction departs from germline at one end; a sequencing error may be responsible. The chain combines TRBV7-7 with TRBJ2-2; D gene uncertain. CDR1 is SSHAT, CDR2 FNYEAQ, per germline (reference sequence). The CDR3 totals 14 residues. CDR3 bases: TGTGCTAGCAGCTTAACCTCGAACACCGGGGAGCTGTTTTTT. Encoded protein: CASSLTSNTGELFF.

The CDR3 nucleotides are TGTGCCAGCAGCCCCCTAGCGGGTGGCACAGATACGCAGTATTTT. This translates into CASSPLAGGTDTQYF. The V call is TRBV3-1, the J call TRBJ2-3; TRBD2 aligns across 8 bases. The CDR3 spans 15 residues. CDR1 LGHDT and CDR2 YNNKEL come from the germline V gene (reference sequence). V lost 4 bases and J lost 1; bases outside the gene matches: 4.

The genes are TRBV5-1 and TRBJ1-2; D uncertain. Trimming left V 0 bases short and J 7 bases short, with 13 bases between. CDR1 is SGHRS, CDR2 YFSETQ, per germline. There are 14 residues in the CDR3. The CDR3 region has the DNA TGCGCCAGCAGCTTGGGGGGAACATCTTCTGGCTACACCTTC. Translated: CASSLGGTSSGYTF.

The rearrangement joins TRBV19 to TRBJ1-2; tentative D call: TRBD1 (6 bases). Deletions cut 4 bases from V and 4 bases from J, with 16 bases between. The CDR3 is 15 amino acids. Germline CDR1 is LNHDA and CDR2 is SQIVND (reference sequence). The chain's CDR3 is CASSTWTDSGYGYTF. The CDR3 DNA reads as TGTGCCAGTAGTACATGGACAGACTCGGGCTATGGCTACACCTTC.

The rearrangement links TRBV18 to TRBJ2-5; perhaps TRBD2 as D (5 bases). The CDR3 runs to 18 residues. CDR1 and CDR2 (germline): KGHSH, LQKENI. Trimming removed 3 bases at V and 5 bases at J, with 25 bases between. For the CDR3, the DNA is TGTGCCAGCTCACCCTCCGTGGCTAGCCGTAGGAATGGGGAGACCCAGTACTTC. It yields the protein CASSPSVASRRNGETQYF.

The gene calls are TRBV20-1 and TRBJ2-1; 11 nucleotides match TRBD2. J was trimmed by 5 bases and V by 1 base; bases with no gene match: 1. Per the germline V gene, CDR1 is DFQATT and CDR2 is SNEGSKA (reference sequence). The CDR3 totals 14 residues. The CDR3 bases are TGCAGTGCTAGAGGTAGCGGGAGGGACAATGAGCAGTTCTTC. It codes for CSARGSGRDNEQFF.

This chain links TRBV7-9 with TRBJ1-2, with no clear D. The CDR3 is made up of 14 amino acids. CDR1 and CDR2 (germline): SEHNR, FQNEAQ (reference sequence). The V end was cut by 5 bases, the J end by 4 bases, with 14 bases between. CDR3 sequence: CASSPNKSPYGYTF. In DNA form, the CDR3 reads TGTGCCAGCAGCCCGAACAAATCGCCCTATGGCTACACCTTC.

The chain couples TRBV4-1 to TRBJ2-2; 8 bases agree with TRBD2. The CDR3 totals 17 residues. V shed 1 base, J shed 2 bases, and the junction held 6 bases outside the gene matches. Per germline, CDR1 MGHRA and CDR2 YSYEKL. CDR3 sequence (DNA): TGCGCCAGCAGCCAAGGGCCAGCGGGAGCCAACACCGGGGAGCTGTTTTTT. Its protein product is CASSQGPAGANTGELFF.

V usage is TRBV13 and J usage is TRBJ1-1, with D uncertain. Germline V gene data show CDR1 as PRHDT and CDR2 as FYEKMQ (reference sequence). The CDR3 is made up of 15 amino acids. V was pared by 1 base and J by 5 bases, with 14 bases between. CDR3 sequence: CASSLDGPTRTEAFF. CDR3 DNA sequence: TGTGCCAGCAGCTTAGACGGACCTACCAGAACTGAAGCTTTCTTT.